This T cell receptor (beta chain) was documented in a study of cytomegalovirus exposure and HLA in healthy donors. PCR involved 60 Vbeta and 13 Jbeta primers. As handled by the study authors: A later analysis tallied 65 million to 85 million unique TCR beta chains, around 10 million of them shared. Profiled with immunoSEQ multiplex PCR; TCRdb holds only in-frame clones, not every one. D and trimming come from the DNA, and the V and J calls and clone size come from that table. The data show 200,000 or so clones, approximately 81% seen once. Study results and limitations: One later analysis reportedly identified an Asian-associated ancestry cluster that showed fewer N-insertions than the roughly 700-donor mean. Per a later analysis, HLA-associated TCR beta chains showed more clonal expansion than other, equally common TCR beta chains.

This clone was detected only once. Its antigen remains unknown. The specimen sequenced was PBMCs. The TCR originated in a human donor in good health.

This CDR3 is CASSLSRGATNEKLFF. The CDR3 DNA is TGTGCCAGCAGCTTAAGTCGGGGGGCAACTAATGAAAAACTGTTTTTT. The chain combines TRBV7-8 with TRBJ1-4, with D tentatively TRBD1 (5 bases). The CDR3 totals 16 residues. Germline CDR1 SGHVS, CDR2 FQNEAQ. V lost 2 bases and J lost 0, with 10 bases in between.